What follows are 10 T cell receptor beta chains derived from one specimen sequenced in a study of blood T cells in healthy people across ages. PCR was performed a second time for roughly 7 to 11 cycles using a sample-barcoded 5' primer and a J-beta primer mix. Each CDR3 protein gets one entry after TCRdb re-called the 5' RACE reads with MiXCR. The sample carries about 1,600,000 distinct CDR3 sequences, 40% to 50% recorded once. Sequenced: blood. The receptors here all came from a woman aged 18-30 years in good health.

V gene TRBV11-2 combines with J gene TRBJ2-1, with D perhaps matching TRBD2 (6 bases). CDR1 and CDR2 (germline): SGHAT, FQNNGV. Trimming removed 2 bases from V and 3 bases from J, with 14 bases in between. This CDR3 spans 16 amino acids. DNA for the CDR3: TGTGCCAGCAGCTTAATAGATCTAGCGTTCTACAATGAGCAGTTCTTC. Translated, it gives CASSLIDLAFYNEQFF. Filled out from reference TRBV11-2 and TRBJ2-1, the complete variable domain reads EAGVAQSPRYKIIEKRQSVAFWCNPISGHATLYWYQQILGQGPKLLIQFQNNGVVDDSQLPKDRFSAERLKGVDSTLKIQPAKLEDSAVYLCASSLIDLAFYNEQFFGPGTRLTVL.

V usage is TRBV4-1 and J usage is TRBJ2-5, with TRBD2 matching 11 bases. CDR3 length equals 14 residues. The germline V gene encodes CDR1 MGHRA and CDR2 YSYEKL. V shed 2 bases and J 9 bases; nucleotides not matched to a gene: 5. The CDR3 is CASSQSTSGRPQYF. In DNA form, the CDR3 reads TGCGCCAGCAGCCAATCAACTAGCGGGAGACCCCAGTACTTC.

This clonotype has a single count. The V gene is TRBV18, the J gene TRBJ2-7; no firm D call. Germline CDR1 KGHSH, CDR2 LQKENI. V was cut by 0 bases and J by 1 base, with 7 bases left in between. The length of the CDR3 is 14 residues. Here the CDR3 reads CASSPPANSYEQYF. Written as DNA, the CDR3 is TGTGCCAGCTCACCACCGGCCAATTCCTACGAGCAGTACTTC.

In its sample, this clonotype was seen a few times. The chain couples TRBV4-1 to TRBJ2-7, with D maybe TRBD1 (5 bases). The V gene's germline CDR1 is MGHRA and CDR2 YSYEKL. V lost 1 base and J lost 8, with 6 bases in between. The CDR3 spans 11 residues. CDR3 DNA: TGCGCCAGCAGCCAAGGGACACAGCAGTACTTC. Residues: CASSQGTQQYF.

The CDR3 region is CASSPHVAETQYF. The CDR3 DNA reads as TGTGCCAGCAGTCCCCACGTAGCTGAGACCCAGTACTTC. The chain joins TRBV28 to TRBJ2-5; D gene unclear. Per germline, CDR1 MDHEN and CDR2 SYDVKM. The CDR3 extends over 13 amino acids. Trimming took off 5 bases at V and 5 bases at J, with 12 bases between the two ends.

The gene calls are TRBV9 and TRBJ1-5, with a tentative D call TRBD1 (6 bases). Trimming cost V 3 bases and J 0 bases, with 13 bases left between them. The CDR3 is made up of 16 amino acids. Per germline, CDR1 SGDLS and CDR2 YYNGEE. The CDR3, as DNA: TGTGCCAGCAGCGGAGGAACAGGGAGTAGCAATCAGCCCCAGCATTTT. Translation: CASSGGTGSSNQPQHF.

The V call is TRBV7-8, the J call TRBJ2-3; TRBD2 matches at 8 bases. The CDR3 totals 16 residues. V shed 5 bases, J shed 6 bases, and the junction held 13 bases outside the gene matches. The V gene's germline CDR1 is SGHVS and CDR2 FQNEAQ. CDR3 in DNA: TGTGCCAGCAGCGTAGGGACTAGGGGGAGTGAGGATACGCAGTATTTT. It is translated as CASSVGTRGSEDTQYF.

This chain joins TRBV19 and TRBJ2-1; 10 nucleotides agree with TRBD2. This CDR3 comprises 17 residues. CDR1 is LNHDA, CDR2 SQIVND, per germline (reference sequence). The J segment lost 7 bases and the V segment lost 7 bases, leaving 16 bases of the junction unmatched. CDR3 nucleotides: TGTGCCAGTACCCCTGGGGCTAGCGGGAGTCCTCCTAATGAGCAGTTCTTC. This sequence encodes CASTPGASGSPPNEQFF. Full variable domain (remainder filled in from reference TRBV19 and TRBJ2-1): DGGITQSPKYLFRKEGQNVTLSCEQNLNHDAMYWYRQDPGQGLRLIYYSQIVNDFQKGDIAEGYSVSREKKESFPLTVTSAQKNPTAFYLCASTPGASGSPPNEQFFGPGTRLTVL.

The table lists this clonotype with a few counts. The genes are TRBV28 and TRBJ2-7; D may be TRBD2 (6 bases). Trimming pared 2 bases from V and 4 bases from J, leaving 12 bases between. There are 14 residues in the CDR3. Germline V gene data show CDR1 as MDHEN and CDR2 as SYDVKM. The CDR3 region is CASSLPSETYEQYF. The CDR3 region has the DNA TGTGCCAGCAGTTTACCTAGCGAGACTTACGAGCAGTACTTC.

The rearrangement links TRBV3-1 to TRBJ2-1; possibly TRBD2 for D (6 bases). Trimming pared 4 bases from V and 4 bases from J, leaving 17 bases between. Germline V gives CDR1 LGHDT, CDR2 YNNKEL (reference sequence). This CDR3 has 16 residues. CDR3 amino acids: CASSLLRRAEYNEQFF. CDR3 nucleotide sequence: TGTGCCAGCAGCCTCCTCCGGAGGGCCGAATACAATGAGCAGTTCTTC.